Below, one T cell receptor beta chain is given with its context. The data were obtained in a study of blood T cell repertoires in COVID-19. The data were produced by immunoSEQ multiplex PCR, yet TCRdb's version contains in-frame clones alone and is incomplete. Of approximately 200,000 clones listed, about 80% are singletons. Deletions cut 5 bases from V and 7 bases from J, with 18 bases between. Germline V gene data show CDR1 as SGHTA and CDR2 as FQGNSA. This CDR3 comprises 16 residues. This clonotype was sampled from a human donor with acute or convalescent COVID-19. The donor label of this sample is uncertain. Sequences were obtained from peripheral blood. The V and J genes are TRBV7-2 and TRBJ1-6, with D possibly matching TRBD1 (5 bases). In nucleotides, the CDR3 is TGTGCCAGCAGCACCCAGGGTCCGGGTGGCAATTCACCCCTCCACTTT. It codes for CASSTQGPGGNSPLHF. Drawing the rest from reference TRBV7-2 and TRBJ1-6, the complete variable domain is GAGVSQSPSNKVTEKGKDVELRCDPISGHTALYWYRQSLGQGLEFLIYFQGNSAPDKSGLPSDRFSAERTGGSVSTLTIQRTQQEDSAVYLCASSTQGPGGNSPLHFGNGTRLTVT.